The next 6 T cell receptor beta chains were all read from a single sample in a study of blood T cells in healthy people across ages. Using a J-beta primer mix together with a sample-barcoded 5' primer, a second PCR was run for about 6 to 11 cycles. MiXCR, applied by TCRdb to the 5' RACE reads, yields one record per CDR3 protein. The sample consists of 890,000 or so distinct CDR3 sequences, less than 80% of them appearing once. Material for sequencing was blood. These receptors all stem from a man aged 30-40 years in good health.

The J gene is TRBJ2-3, the V gene TRBV10-3; TRBD2 is a possible D gene (7 bases). The V and J ends lost 10 bases and 2 bases respectively, with 19 bases between them. The CDR3 loop spans 15 amino acids. Looked up from germline, CDR1 is ENHRY and CDR2 is SYGVKD. This CDR3 reads CATIRRGALTDTQYF. CDR3 in DNA: TGTGCCACCATTCGCCGGGGGGCCCTCACAGATACGCAGTATTTT.

The table lists this clonotype with a few counts. V and J are TRBV6-6 and TRBJ2-3; D unresolved. The CDR3 is made up of 16 amino acids. V was cut by 5 bases and J by 0 bases, with 15 bases left in between. CDR1 is MNHNY and CDR2 is SVGAGI in the germline V gene (reference sequence). In nucleotides, the CDR3 is TGTGCCAGCAGTGCGCAGGAGTACTTTAGCACAGATACGCAGTATTTT. Protein sequence: CASSAQEYFSTDTQYF.

The chain joins TRBV27 to TRBJ1-5, with D possibly TRBD1 on 5 matching bases. With 6 bases removed from V and 5 bases from J, the gap between germline ends came to 17 bases. There are 15 residues in the CDR3. Germline CDR1 reads MNHEY; CDR2 reads SMNVEV (reference sequence). The CDR3 protein is CASRGGWGEDQPQHF. The DNA for the CDR3 is TGTGCCAGCAGAGGCGGGTGGGGCGAGGATCAGCCCCAGCATTTT.

This clonotype was found a few times. The chain joins TRBV20-1 to TRBJ2-3; 7 positions agree with TRBD1. The V gene's germline CDR1 is DFQATT and CDR2 SNEGSKA (reference sequence). CDR3 length: 15 amino acids. V gave up 3 bases and J gave up 7 bases; unmatched junction bases: 13. In DNA, the CDR3 is TGCAGTGCTAGGGTGGGGACAGCCATCCGAAATACGCAGTATTTT. This codes for CSARVGTAIRNTQYF.

The sample holds many counts of this clonotype. The chain uses TRBV5-5 and TRBJ2-3; tentatively, D is TRBD1 (6 bases). V lost 3 bases, J lost 2 bases, and 10 bases lay in between. CDR1 and CDR2 (germline): SGHKS, YYEKEE (reference sequence). The CDR3 is made up of 14 amino acids. CDR3 amino acids: CASSSGQPTDTQYF. CDR3 in DNA: TGTGCCAGCAGCTCTGGACAGCCCACAGATACGCAGTATTTT.

The chain uses TRBV12-3 or TRBV12-4 and TRBJ2-3; the D gene is possibly TRBD1 (6 bases). V was trimmed by 2 bases and J by 0 bases, leaving 15 bases between them. The CDR3 length is 17 residues. The CDR3 DNA follows: TGTGCCAGCAGTTTAACACGTGGACAGCCTAGCACAGATACGCAGTATTTT. Protein sequence: CASSLTRGQPSTDTQYF.